These 19 T cell receptor beta chains came from one sample sequenced in a study of blood T cell repertoires in COVID-19. Profiling relied on immunoSEQ multiplex PCR, and the TCRdb table lists in-frame clones only, not all of them. The profile shows hundreds of thousands of clones, 88% of them singletons. The sequenced sample consisted of PBMCs or T cells enriched from blood (not recorded which). Source of these receptors: a woman aged 45-65 years who had recovered from COVID-19.

The chain recombines TRBV5-8 with TRBJ1-1; TRBD1 is a possible D gene (6 bases). V lost 3 bases to trimming and J lost 0 bases, with 12 bases between them. The CDR3 contains 15 residues. Germline CDR1 reads SGHTS; CDR2 reads YDEGEE. The CDR3 DNA sequence: TGTGCCAGCAGCTCAACGGACAGCCTGAACACTGAAGCTTTCTTT. Translation: CASSSTDSLNTEAFF.

V gene TRBV19 combines with J gene TRBJ1-4, with 12 positions matching TRBD1. There are 17 residues in the CDR3. Germline CDR1 and CDR2: LNHDA and SQIVND (reference sequence). The J segment lost 5 bases and the V segment lost 4 bases, leaving 8 bases of the junction unmatched. CDR3 bases: TGTGCCAGTAGTAGAGGGACAGGGGGCAGGCAGAATGAAAAACTGTTTTTT. It translates to CASSRGTGGRQNEKLFF.

The CDR3 sequence is CASSLGTGTGDSPLHF. As DNA, the CDR3 is TGTGCCAGCAGTTTAGGGACCGGGACAGGTGACTCACCCCTCCACTTT. The J gene is TRBJ1-6, the V gene TRBV28; 8 bases are shared with TRBD1. Germline CDR1 is MDHEN and CDR2 is SYDVKM. The trim removed 2 bases at V and 10 bases at J, leaving 10 bases unmatched. This CDR3 is 16 amino acids long.

The chain has TRBV30 and TRBJ2-1; perhaps TRBD2 as D (5 bases). The CDR3 loop spans 15 amino acids. The germline CDR1 and CDR2 sequences are GTSNPN and SVGIG (reference sequence). The ends were cut back, 0 bases at V and 4 bases at J, with 13 bases in the middle. The CDR3 sequence is CAWSVTSSSYNEQFF. CDR3 in DNA: TGTGCCTGGAGTGTTACTAGTTCATCTTACAATGAGCAGTTCTTC.

The V gene is TRBV30, the J gene TRBJ2-7; tentatively, D is TRBD1 (5 bases). V lost 1 base, J lost 3 bases, and 10 bases lay in between. This CDR3 has 13 residues. CDR1 and CDR2 from the germline V gene are GTSNPN and SVGIG (reference sequence). The CDR3 spells CAWSEDTNYEQYF. CDR3 DNA: TGTGCCTGGAGTGAGGACACAAACTACGAGCAGTACTTC.

This rearrangement joins TRBV6-5 to TRBJ2-7; D unclear. The CDR3 has 13 amino acids. The germline CDR1 and CDR2 sequences are MNHEY and SVGAGI. The germline V and J ends were trimmed by 2 bases and 1 base, with 6 bases remaining between them. CDR3 in DNA: TGTGCCAGCAGTTACGACACATCCTACGAGCAGTACTTC. It translates to CASSYDTSYEQYF.

The J gene is TRBJ2-1, the V gene TRBV30, with 8 bases aligning to TRBD2. The junction had 4 bases not matched to a gene; V was cut back by 0 bases and J by 0 bases. The CDR3 consists of 16 residues. Germline V gene sequence: CDR1 GTSNPN, CDR2 SVGIG (reference sequence). Here the CDR3 reads CAWSVISGASYNEQFF. The CDR3 DNA reads TGTGCCTGGAGTGTGATTAGCGGGGCCTCCTACAATGAGCAGTTCTTC. Combining the CDR3 with reference TRBV30 and TRBJ2-1 gives the whole variable domain SQTIHQWPATLVQPVGSPLSLECTVEGTSNPNLYWYRQAAGRGLQLLFYSVGIGQISSEVPQNLSASRPQDRQFILSSKKLLLSDSGFYLCAWSVISGASYNEQFFGPGTRLTVL.

This clone showed up just once. The chain links TRBV7-2 to TRBJ1-1, with TRBD1 identical over 9 bases. This CDR3 has 16 amino acids. Germline-derived CDR1 and CDR2 are SGHTA and FQGNSA. V shed 5 bases and J 6 bases; nucleotides not matched to a gene: 13. CDR3 region: CASSAGQGRKLAEAFF. CDR3 DNA sequence: TGTGCCAGCAGCGCGGGACAGGGACGAAAATTAGCTGAAGCTTTCTTT.

V gene TRBV20-1 combines with J gene TRBJ1-3; 7 bases are a match to TRBD1. CDR1 is DFQATT and CDR2 is SNEGSKA in the germline V gene (reference sequence). With 3 bases clipped from V and 1 base from J, the junction kept 9 bases outside the gene matches. The CDR3 runs to 16 residues. The CDR3 DNA sequence: TGCAGTGCTAGTCCCACCGACAGGGTTTCTGGAAACACCATATATTTT. Its protein product is CSASPTDRVSGNTIYF.

This rearrangement joins TRBV7-3 to TRBJ2-1, with 10 bases that match TRBD1. The J segment lost 7 bases and the V segment lost 5 bases, leaving 14 bases of the junction unmatched. There are 17 residues in the CDR3. Germline loops: CDR1 SGHTA, CDR2 FQGTGA. The CDR3 region has the DNA TGTGCCAGCAGCAAGCTATCATTGGGACAGGGGAAAAATGAGCAGTTCTTC. Translated: CASSKLSLGQGKNEQFF.

The chain is built from TRBV7-2 and TRBJ2-7; TRBD2 matches 7 bases. Germline-derived CDR1 and CDR2 are SGHTA and FQGNSA. This CDR3 is 14 amino acids long. Trimming removed 4 bases from V and 5 bases from J; junction bases left unmatched: 8. Here the CDR3 reads CASSSRGGYHEQYF. The CDR3 nucleotides read TGTGCCAGCAGCTCCCGGGGAGGGTACCACGAGCAGTACTTC.

The chain carries TRBV7-9 and TRBJ1-1; no firm D call. V lost 5 bases, J lost 1 base, and 14 bases lay in between. In germline, CDR1 is SEHNR, CDR2 FQNEAQ (reference sequence). The CDR3 covers 15 residues. CDR3 amino acids: CASSDSGGRNTEAFF. For the CDR3, the DNA is TGTGCCAGCAGCGACTCCGGAGGAAGGAACACTGAAGCTTTCTTT.

The J gene is TRBJ2-6, the V gene TRBV5-5, with D hard to call. The CDR3 loop spans 17 amino acids. Germline CDR1 is SGHKS and CDR2 is YYEKEE (reference sequence). The V end lost 2 bases, the J end lost 0 bases, and 12 bases lay between the germline ends. The CDR3 here is CASSFPRVSSGANVLTF. For the CDR3, the DNA is TGTGCCAGCAGCTTCCCTCGGGTGAGCTCTGGGGCCAACGTCCTGACTTTC. The full variable domain, with the rest looked up from reference TRBV5-5 and TRBJ2-6, is DAGVTQSPTHLIKTRGQQVTLRCSPISGHKSVSWYQQVLGQGPQFIFQYYEKEERGRGNFPDRFSARQFPNYSSELNVNALLLGDSALYLCASSFPRVSSGANVLTFGAGSRLTVL.

The rearrangement links TRBV6-2 or TRBV6-3 to TRBJ2-5, with TRBD1 identical over 8 bases. J lost 5 bases, V lost 6 bases, and 8 bases had no gene match. CDR1 is MNHEY, CDR2 SVGEGT, per germline. The CDR3 consists of 14 residues. The CDR3 loop is CASSPRTGTETQYF. Written as DNA, the CDR3 is TGTGCCAGCAGCCCCCGGACAGGGACGGAGACCCAGTACTTC.

The chain joins TRBV29-1 to TRBJ2-7, with D possibly being TRBD1 (6 bases). The CDR3 has 12 amino acids. Trimming took 4 bases from V and 1 from J, leaving 8 bases between them. The germline gives CDR1 SQVTM, CDR2 ANQGSEA. CDR3: CSVAGTSYEQYF. The CDR3 DNA sequence: TGCAGCGTTGCAGGGACATCCTACGAGCAGTACTTC.

J is TRBJ1-1 and V is TRBV28; D is possibly TRBD1 (5 bases). The CDR3 sequence is 14 residues long. Deletions cut 5 bases from V and 4 bases from J, with 14 bases between. CDR1 is MDHEN and CDR2 is SYDVKM in the germline V gene. CDR3 in DNA: TGTGCCAGCAGTGGTCCAGGGAGGAGCACTGAAGCTTTCTTT. This codes for CASSGPGRSTEAFF.

The CDR3 loop is CASSQTLSSYNEQFF. The CDR3, as DNA: TGTGCCAGCAGCCAAACACTAAGCTCCTACAATGAGCAGTTCTTC. This rearrangement joins TRBV4-2 to TRBJ2-1; D is unclear. This CDR3 has 15 residues. Germline loops: CDR1 LGHNA, CDR2 YNFKEQ. V lost 2 bases and J lost 0, with 8 bases in between.

This CDR3 reads CASTLRSERGNTNQPQHF. CDR3 nucleotide sequence: TGTGCCAGTACACTACGATCAGAGCGGGGGAATACCAATCAGCCCCAGCATTTT. V is TRBV19 and J is TRBJ1-5; D possibly corresponds to TRBD1 (5 bases). Germline assignment: CDR1 LNHDA and CDR2 SQIVND (reference sequence). Trimming took 7 bases from V and 3 from J, leaving 25 bases between them. This CDR3 has 18 residues.

The V and J genes are TRBV6-5 and TRBJ1-3, with D hard to call. This CDR3 is built from 16 residues. The germline V and J ends were trimmed by 0 bases and 1 base, with 10 bases remaining between them. Germline V gene lookup returns CDR1 MNHEY and CDR2 SVGAGI. DNA of the CDR3: TGTGCCAGCAGTTACTCCCTCTCAGCGTCTGGAAACACCATATATTTT. Translated: CASSYSLSASGNTIYF.